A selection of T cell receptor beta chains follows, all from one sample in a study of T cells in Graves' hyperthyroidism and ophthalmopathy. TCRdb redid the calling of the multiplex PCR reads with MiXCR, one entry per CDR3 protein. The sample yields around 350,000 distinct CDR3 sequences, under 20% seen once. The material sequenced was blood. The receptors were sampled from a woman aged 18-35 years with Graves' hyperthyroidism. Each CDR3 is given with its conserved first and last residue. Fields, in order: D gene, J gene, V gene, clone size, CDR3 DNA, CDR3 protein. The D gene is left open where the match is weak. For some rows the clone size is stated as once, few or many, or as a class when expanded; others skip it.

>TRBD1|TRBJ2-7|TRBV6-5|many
TGTGCCAGCACTACGGGACAGGGGACCCTTCGGAGCGAGCAGTACTTC
CASTTGQGTLRSEQYF
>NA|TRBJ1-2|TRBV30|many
TGTGCCTGGAGCGACGGAAACTATGGCTACACCTTC
CAWSDGNYGYTF
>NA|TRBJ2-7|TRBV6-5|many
TGTGCCAGCAGTACGCGAGAACAGGGCGCCCACGAGCAGTACTTC
CASSTREQGAHEQYF
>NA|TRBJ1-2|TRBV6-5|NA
TGTGCCAGCAGTTATAACAGAAACTTCTATGGCTACACCTTC
CASSYNRNFYGYTF
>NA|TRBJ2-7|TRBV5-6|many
TGTGCCAGCAGCTTAAGACATCTTGGAGAGCAGTACTTC
CASSLRHLGEQYF
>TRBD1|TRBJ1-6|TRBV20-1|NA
TGCAGTGCCCGGGACAGGGAGAGGTCACCCCTCCACTTT
CSARDRERSPLHF
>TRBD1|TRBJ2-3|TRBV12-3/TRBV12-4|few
TGTGCCAGCAACTCGCGGGACAGGGCGACAGATACGCAGTATTTT
CASNSRDRATDTQYF
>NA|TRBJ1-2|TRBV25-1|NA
TGTGCCAGCAGTGTTACGCGCGGCTACACCTTC
CASSVTRGYTF
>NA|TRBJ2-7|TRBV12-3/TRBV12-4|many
TGTGCCAGCAGTCCAGACAGAGCAACGTACGAGCAGTACTTC
CASSPDRATYEQYF
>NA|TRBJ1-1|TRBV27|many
TGTGCCAGCAGTTTAGAGCCGACAGTGAACACTGAAGCTTTCTTT
CASSLEPTVNTEAFF
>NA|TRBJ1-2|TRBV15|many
TGTGCCACGCGGGGACTGGAACAGAACTATGGCTACACCTTC
CATRGLEQNYGYTF
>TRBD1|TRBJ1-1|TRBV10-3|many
TGTGCCATCAGTACTGCCGGGACAGGGGGCTCTGAAGCTTTCTTT
CAISTAGTGGSEAFF
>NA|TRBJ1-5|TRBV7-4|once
TGTGCCAGCAGTTTTCCCCTGGGAGTGGGCCAGCAAGGACAGCCCCAGCATTTT
CASSFPLGVGQQGQPQHF
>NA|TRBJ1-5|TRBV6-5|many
TGTGCCAGCAGTTACGGGGGCAATAGCAATCAGCCCCAGCATTTT
CASSYGGNSNQPQHF
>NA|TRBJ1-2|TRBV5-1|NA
TGCGCCAACAGCTTGGAACAGCCTCCAAGGTACACCTTC
CANSLEQPPRYTF
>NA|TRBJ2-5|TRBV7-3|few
TGTGCCAGCAGCGTCGGCCGGGACTCGAAGACCCAGTACTTC
CASSVGRDSKTQYF
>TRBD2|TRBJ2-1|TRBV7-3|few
TGTGCCAGCAGCCCCGCTGGGCGGGGGAACTACAATGAGCAGTTCTTC
CASSPAGRGNYNEQFF
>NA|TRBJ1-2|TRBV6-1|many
TGTGCCAGCAGTGAAAAGGACAGAGGATTTCTAGTAGGGTATGGCTACACCTTC
CASSEKDRGFLVGYGYTF
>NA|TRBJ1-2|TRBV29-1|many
TGCAGCGTTGACCCCGTTTCGATGGGCTACACCTTC
CSVDPVSMGYTF
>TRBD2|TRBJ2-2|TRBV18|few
TGTGCCAGCTCAGCGGGAGTGAACACCGGGGAGCTGTTTTTT
CASSAGVNTGELFF
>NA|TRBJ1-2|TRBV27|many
TGTGCCAGCAGGCTTGGTCCGTCCTATGGCTACACCTTC
CASRLGPSYGYTF
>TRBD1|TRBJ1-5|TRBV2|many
TGTGCCAGCAGTGAACGAAGGACAGGGACCCAGCCCCAGCATTTT
CASSERRTGTQPQHF
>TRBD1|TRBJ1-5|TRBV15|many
TGTGCCACCAGCAGCGACAGGGGTGGCAATCAGCCCCAGCATTTT
CATSSDRGGNQPQHF
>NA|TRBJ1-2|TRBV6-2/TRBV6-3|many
TGTGCCACCAGAAACGAATCTATAGTATATGGCTACACCTTC
CATRNESIVYGYTF
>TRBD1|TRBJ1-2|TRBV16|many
TGTGCCAGCAGCCAAGGGACAGGATTTCACTATGGCTACACCTTC
CASSQGTGFHYGYTF
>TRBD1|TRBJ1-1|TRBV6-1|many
TGTGCCAGCAGTACCCCCCGGACAGGGAACGCTGAAGCTTTCTTT
CASSTPRTGNAEAFF
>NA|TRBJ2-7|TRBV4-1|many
TGCGCCAGCAGCCAAACCCTTCGTAGGGACCGGGACTACGAGCAGTACTTC
CASSQTLRRDRDYEQYF
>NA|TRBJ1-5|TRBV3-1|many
TGTGCCAGCAGCCAATATGGGGCGAGTAATCAGCCCCAGCATTTT
CASSQYGASNQPQHF
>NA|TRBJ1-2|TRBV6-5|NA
TGTGCCAGCAGTTACTTCTCCAGGGATGGCTACACCTTC
CASSYFSRDGYTF
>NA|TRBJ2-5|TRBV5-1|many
TGCGCCAGCAGCCCGCGAATATCCCAAGAGACCCAGTACTTC
CASSPRISQETQYF
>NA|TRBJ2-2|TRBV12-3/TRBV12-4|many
TGTGCCAGCAGTTTAGGCGGGGCCACCGGGGAGCTGTTTTTT
CASSLGGATGELFF
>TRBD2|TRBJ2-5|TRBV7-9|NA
TGTGCCATCAGGACTAGCGGCTCCCAAGAGACCCAGTACTTC
CAIRTSGSQETQYF
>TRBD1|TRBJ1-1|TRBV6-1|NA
TGTGCCAGCAGGAATACAGGGGACAGGAACACTGAAGCTTTCTTT
CASRNTGDRNTEAFF
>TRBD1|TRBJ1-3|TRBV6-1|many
TGTGCCAGCAGTGGCGGACAGGGACGGAACACCATATATTTT
CASSGGQGRNTIYF
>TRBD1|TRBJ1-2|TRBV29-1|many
TGCAGCGTTATTCCGGGACAGTCGGGGGATGGCTACACCTTC
CSVIPGQSGDGYTF
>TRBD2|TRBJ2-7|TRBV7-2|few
TGTGCCAGCAGCTTAGCGCCCGGGGGGTGGGAGCAGTACTTC
CASSLAPGGWEQYF
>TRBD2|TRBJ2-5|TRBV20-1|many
TGCAGTGCTAGAGGACTAGCAGGGGAGACCCAGTACTTC
CSARGLAGETQYF
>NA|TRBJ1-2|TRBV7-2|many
TGTGCCAGCAGCTTACGCCCGGACAGCAACTATGGCTACACCTTC
CASSLRPDSNYGYTF
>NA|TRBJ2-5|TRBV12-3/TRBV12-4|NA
TGTGCCAGCAGTCTTACACCGGGTCTGGAGACCCAGTACTTC
CASSLTPGLETQYF
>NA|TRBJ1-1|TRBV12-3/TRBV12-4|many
TGTGCCAGCAGCTCAGGGTATGAAGCTTTCTTT
CASSSGYEAFF
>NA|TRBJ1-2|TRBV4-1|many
TGCGCCAGCAGCCAAGATCCCCTAAACTATGGCTACACCTTC
CASSQDPLNYGYTF
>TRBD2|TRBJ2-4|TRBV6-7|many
TGTGCCAGCAGTTACTCATTAGCGGGGGGACCCTTCATGGGCGGTTTAGCCAAAAACATTCAGTACTTC
CASSYSLAGGPFMGGLAKNIQYF
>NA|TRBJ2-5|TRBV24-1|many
TGTGCCACGGTCGATGGCCAAGAGACCCAGTACTTC
CATVDGQETQYF
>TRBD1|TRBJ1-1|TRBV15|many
TGTGCCACCAGCAGACCTGGGGACAGTCCCGAAGCTTTCTTT
CATSRPGDSPEAFF
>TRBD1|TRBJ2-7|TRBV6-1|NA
TGTGCCAGCAGTGGCTGGGACAGCCCCAAAGACGAGCAGTACTTC
CASSGWDSPKDEQYF
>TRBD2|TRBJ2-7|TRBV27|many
TGTGCCAGCAGGTCCGGGACTACCGGGTACGAGCAGTACTTC
CASRSGTTGYEQYF
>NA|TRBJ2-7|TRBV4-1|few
TGCGCCAGCAGCCACGTGTCTGGTACGGGCCTGGGCGAGCAGTACTTC
CASSHVSGTGLGEQYF
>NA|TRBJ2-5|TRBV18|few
TGTGCCAGCTCACCACCTGAGACACCCGACGGGGAGACCCAGTACTTC
CASSPPETPDGETQYF
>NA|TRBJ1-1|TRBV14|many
TGTGCCAGCAGCCACGTCGGCCGGGGAATTGAAGCTTTCTTT
CASSHVGRGIEAFF
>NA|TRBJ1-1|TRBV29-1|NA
TGCAGCGCTGACAGAAGCTATAAAGCTTTCTTT
CSADRSYKAFF
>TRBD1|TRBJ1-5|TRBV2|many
TGTGCCAGCAGCCACGGACAGGGCGTTAATCAGCCCCAGCATTTT
CASSHGQGVNQPQHF
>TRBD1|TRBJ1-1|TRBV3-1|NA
TGTGCCAGCAGCCAAAGGGGGACAGGGGACCCCTCTGAAGCTTTCTTT
CASSQRGTGDPSEAFF
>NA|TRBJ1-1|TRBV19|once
TGTGCCAGTAGACTCTCCGGGACATGGAAGACTGAAGCTTTCTTT
CASRLSGTWKTEAFF
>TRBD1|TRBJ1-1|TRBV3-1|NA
TGTGCCAGCAGCCTTGAGGGACAGGGTGAAGCTTTCTTT
CASSLEGQGEAFF